This T cell receptor (beta chain) is drawn from a study of long-term antiretroviral therapy in people with HIV. PBMC samples from each donor numbered at least one pre-ART and at least two post-ART. Germline V gene lookup returns CDR1 SQVTM and CDR2 ANQGSEA. The CDR3 covers 14 residues. V gave up 5 bases and J gave up 5 bases, with 18 bases separating them. About this clone: What it recognizes is unknown.

The study's findings and limits: HIV repertoires had narrower CDR3 length ranges than controls. All time points showed a repertoire dominated by clones expanded before ART.

Sequencing used immunoSEQ v3.0 at survey level. TCRdb's table, derived via immunoSEQ multiplex PCR, lists solely in-frame clones and lacks some. Altogether more than 25,000 clones are present, less than 90% being singletons, with the ten largest covering under 9.5%. This specimen consisted of unsorted PBMCs, obtained about 5 years before starting antiretroviral therapy. This receptor was taken from a man aged 45-65 years with HIV. V and J are TRBV29-1 and TRBJ2-5; D might be TRBD2 (5 bases). The DNA of the CDR3 is TGCAGCGTTCAACGGGCTCTCAGAGGGGAGACCCAGTACTTC. Protein: CSVQRALRGETQYF.